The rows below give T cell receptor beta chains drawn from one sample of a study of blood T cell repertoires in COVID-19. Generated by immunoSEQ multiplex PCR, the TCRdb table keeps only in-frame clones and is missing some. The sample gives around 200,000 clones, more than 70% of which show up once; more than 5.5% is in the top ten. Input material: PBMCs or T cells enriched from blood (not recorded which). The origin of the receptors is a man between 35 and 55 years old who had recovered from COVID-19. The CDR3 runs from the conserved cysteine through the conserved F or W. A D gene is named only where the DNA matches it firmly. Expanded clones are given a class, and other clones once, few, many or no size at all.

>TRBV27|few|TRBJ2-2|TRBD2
TGTGCCAGCAGTTTACGGCGAGGAGCGGGAAACACCAGGTCCGGGGAGCTGTTTTTT
CASSLRRGAGNTRSGELFF
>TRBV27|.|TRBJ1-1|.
TGTGCCAGCCCTGCAGGGGAGAAGATGATCTTT
CASPAGEKMIF
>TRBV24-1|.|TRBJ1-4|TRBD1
TGTGCCACCAGTGTTACTGGGACAGGGGGAGAAAAACTGTTTTTT
CATSVTGTGGEKLFF
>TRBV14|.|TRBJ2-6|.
TGTGCCAGCAGCCAAGGGACAGCTGGGGCCAACGTCCTGACTTTC
CASSQGTAGANVLTF
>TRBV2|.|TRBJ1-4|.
TGTGCCAGCAGTGAAGGGAGCAGAACTAATGAAAAACTGTTTTTT
CASSEGSRTNEKLFF
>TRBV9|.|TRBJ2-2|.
TGTGCCAGCAGCGCAACCAGTCGGGCGGCGGGCACCGGGGAGCTGTTTTTT
CASSATSRAAGTGELFF
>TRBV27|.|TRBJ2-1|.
TGTGCCAGCAGCCTAATCCGGGATCAAAGCAATGAGCAGTTCTTC
CASSLIRDQSNEQFF
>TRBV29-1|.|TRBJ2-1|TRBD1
TGCAGCGTTCGGGGACAGCCTTACAATGAGCAGTTCTTC
CSVRGQPYNEQFF
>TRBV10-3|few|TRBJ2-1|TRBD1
TGTGCCATCAGTGAATTTGACAGGGGGTTTTACAATGAGCAGTTCTTC
CAISEFDRGFYNEQFF
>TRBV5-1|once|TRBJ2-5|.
TGCGCCAGCAGCTTGATTCAGCGAGAGACCCAGTACTTC
CASSLIQRETQYF
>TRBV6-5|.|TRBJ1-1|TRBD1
TGTGCCAGCCGCAGGGGGCGCGAGTCTGAAGCTTTCTTT
CASRRGRESEAFF
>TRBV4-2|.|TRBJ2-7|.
TGTGCCAGCAGCCAAGATCTGGCTAGCGGAGGGGGGTCCTACGAGCAGTACTTC
CASSQDLASGGGSYEQYF
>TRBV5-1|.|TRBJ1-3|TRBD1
TGCGCCAGCAGCTTGGTCGGGACAGTTTCTGGAAACACCATATATTTT
CASSLVGTVSGNTIYF
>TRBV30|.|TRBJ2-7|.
TGTGCCTGGAGAACATATCCCTACGAGCAGTACTTC
CAWRTYPYEQYF
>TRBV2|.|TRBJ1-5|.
TGTGCCAGCAGTGCATCCAGTCAGCCCCAGCATTTT
CASSASSQPQHF
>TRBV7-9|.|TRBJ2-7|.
TGTGCCAGCAGCCCAGACAGTTCCTACGAGCAGTACTTC
CASSPDSSYEQYF
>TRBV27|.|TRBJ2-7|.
TGTGCCAGCAGTTTTAACGGCGGGATACACTACGAGCAGTACTTC
CASSFNGGIHYEQYF
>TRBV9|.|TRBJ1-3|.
TGTGCCAGCAGCGTAGACTTCCCTGGAAACACCATATATTTT
CASSVDFPGNTIYF
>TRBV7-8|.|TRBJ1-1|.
TGTGCCAGCAGCTCGGACAGACAGACCCCAGAAGCTTTCTTT
CASSSDRQTPEAFF